Listed below are T cell receptor beta chains from one sample, sequenced in a study of blood T cell repertoires in COVID-19. Clones were read by immunoSEQ multiplex PCR, and TCRdb kept only the in-frame ones, dropping some. The sample consists of roughly 250,000 clones, roughly 84% of them appearing once. Source material: peripheral blood. The receptors stem from a woman in her thirties or forties who had recovered from COVID-19. The CDR3 runs from the conserved cysteine through the conserved F or W. The order of the fields is J gene, V gene, clone size, D gene, CDR3 protein, CDR3 DNA. The D gene is left open where the match is weak. Part of the rows lack a size; the others show once, few, many or a class for expanded clones.

j_call: TRBJ1-5; v_call: TRBV24-1; clone_size: NA; d_call: NA; cdr3_aa: CATASGGGHQPQHF; cdr3_nt: TGTGCCACCGCCTCTGGGGGGGGACATCAGCCCCAGCATTTT
j_call: TRBJ1-5; v_call: TRBV2; clone_size: NA; d_call: NA; cdr3_aa: CASAGSHSNQPQHF; cdr3_nt: TGTGCCAGCGCGGGCAGCCATAGCAATCAGCCCCAGCATTTT
j_call: TRBJ2-7; v_call: TRBV6-5; clone_size: NA; d_call: NA; cdr3_aa: CASSNRFSYEQYF; cdr3_nt: TGTGCCAGCAGTAACCGGTTCTCCTACGAGCAGTACTTC
j_call: TRBJ2-5; v_call: TRBV5-1; clone_size: NA; d_call: NA; cdr3_aa: CASSRQAGSSETQYF; cdr3_nt: TGCGCCAGCAGCAGGCAGGCGGGGTCGTCGGAGACCCAGTACTTC
j_call: TRBJ1-6; v_call: TRBV5-8; clone_size: NA; d_call: NA; cdr3_aa: CASSRRSSYNSPLHF; cdr3_nt: TGTGCCAGCAGTCGGAGGAGCTCCTATAATTCACCCCTCCACTTT
j_call: TRBJ2-1; v_call: TRBV24-1; clone_size: NA; d_call: TRBD1; cdr3_aa: CATRQGANNEQFF; cdr3_nt: TGTGCCACGAGACAGGGGGCGAACAATGAGCAGTTCTTC
j_call: TRBJ2-2; v_call: TRBV5-1; clone_size: NA; d_call: NA; cdr3_aa: CASSSIPAGELFF; cdr3_nt: TGCGCCAGCAGCTCCATTCCGGCCGGGGAGCTGTTTTTT
j_call: TRBJ2-5; v_call: TRBV10-3; clone_size: NA; d_call: NA; cdr3_aa: CAIGASGGQETQYF; cdr3_nt: TGTGCCATCGGCGCCAGCGGAGGCCAAGAGACCCAGTACTTC
j_call: TRBJ2-7; v_call: TRBV6-5; clone_size: once; d_call: TRBD1; cdr3_aa: CASSRDRGIYEQYF; cdr3_nt: TGTGCCAGCAGTCGAGACAGGGGGATCTACGAGCAGTACTTC
j_call: TRBJ2-7; v_call: TRBV5-1; clone_size: NA; d_call: TRBD2; cdr3_aa: CASSHGAGAYEQYF; cdr3_nt: TGCGCCAGCAGCCACGGAGCGGGAGCCTACGAGCAGTACTTC
j_call: TRBJ1-3; v_call: TRBV30; clone_size: NA; d_call: NA; cdr3_aa: CAWTGGPGNTIYF; cdr3_nt: TGTGCCTGGACGGGGGGGCCTGGAAACACCATATATTTT
j_call: TRBJ1-6; v_call: TRBV2; clone_size: NA; d_call: NA; cdr3_aa: CASRAGTHYNSPLHF; cdr3_nt: TGTGCCAGCAGGGCCGGGACACACTATAATTCACCCCTCCACTTT
j_call: TRBJ2-7; v_call: TRBV27; clone_size: NA; d_call: TRBD2; cdr3_aa: CASSPGLAGALRKQYF; cdr3_nt: TGTGCCAGCAGTCCGGGACTAGCGGGGGCCCTACGAAAGCAGTACTTC
j_call: TRBJ1-5; v_call: TRBV4-1; clone_size: once; d_call: NA; cdr3_aa: CASSQNPSEGNQPQHF; cdr3_nt: TGCGCCAGCAGCCAAAATCCCTCTGAGGGCAATCAGCCCCAGCATTTT
j_call: TRBJ1-2; v_call: TRBV7-2; clone_size: once; d_call: TRBD1; cdr3_aa: CASSAPTGGDYGYTF; cdr3_nt: TGTGCCAGCAGCGCCCCGACAGGGGGCGACTATGGCTACACCTTC
j_call: TRBJ2-1; v_call: TRBV10-3; clone_size: NA; d_call: NA; cdr3_aa: CAISESNREQFF; cdr3_nt: TGTGCCATCAGTGAGTCGAACAGAGAGCAGTTCTTC
j_call: TRBJ2-7; v_call: TRBV10-1; clone_size: few; d_call: TRBD1; cdr3_aa: CASSTGQGYEQYF; cdr3_nt: TGCGCCAGCAGTACGGGACAGGGCTACGAGCAGTACTTC
j_call: TRBJ1-2; v_call: TRBV7-9; clone_size: few; d_call: NA; cdr3_aa: CASSRQGKDRYGYTF; cdr3_nt: TGTGCCAGCAGCCGCCAGGGGAAAGATCGGTATGGCTACACCTTC
j_call: TRBJ2-7; v_call: TRBV4-2; clone_size: few; d_call: NA; cdr3_aa: CASSQEAPSYEQYF; cdr3_nt: TGTGCCAGCAGCCAAGAAGCACCTTCCTACGAGCAGTACTTC
j_call: TRBJ2-7; v_call: TRBV18; clone_size: NA; d_call: NA; cdr3_aa: CASVSTDGYEQYF; cdr3_nt: TGTGCCAGCGTATCGACAGACGGCTACGAGCAGTACTTC
j_call: TRBJ2-4; v_call: TRBV27; clone_size: NA; d_call: NA; cdr3_aa: CASSFGGAKNIQYF; cdr3_nt: TGTGCCAGCAGTTTCGGGGGAGCCAAAAACATTCAGTACTTC
j_call: TRBJ2-2; v_call: TRBV3-1/TRBV3-2; clone_size: NA; d_call: TRBD2; cdr3_aa: CASSQNPGLAGDTGELFF; cdr3_nt: TGTGCCAGCAGCCAAAATCCTGGGCTAGCGGGAGACACCGGGGAGCTGTTTTTT
j_call: TRBJ2-1; v_call: TRBV5-1; clone_size: NA; d_call: NA; cdr3_aa: CASSLWDKSYNEQFF; cdr3_nt: TGCGCCAGCAGCTTGTGGGACAAGTCCTACAATGAGCAGTTCTTC
j_call: TRBJ1-1; v_call: TRBV5-1; clone_size: NA; d_call: TRBD1; cdr3_aa: CASRQGARSDTEAFF; cdr3_nt: TGCGCCAGTCGACAGGGGGCGCGGAGCGACACTGAAGCTTTCTTT
j_call: TRBJ1-1; v_call: TRBV2; clone_size: NA; d_call: TRBD1; cdr3_aa: CASTLQGMNTEAFF; cdr3_nt: TGTGCCAGCACCTTACAGGGGATGAACACTGAAGCTTTCTTT
j_call: TRBJ1-6; v_call: TRBV7-8; clone_size: NA; d_call: TRBD1; cdr3_aa: CASSWTGVSPLHF; cdr3_nt: TGTGCCAGCAGCTGGACAGGGGTCTCACCCCTCCACTTT
j_call: TRBJ2-2; v_call: TRBV6-6; clone_size: NA; d_call: NA; cdr3_aa: CASSFQGGTGELFF; cdr3_nt: TGTGCCAGCAGTTTTCAGGGGGGAACCGGGGAGCTGTTTTTT
j_call: TRBJ1-1; v_call: TRBV15; clone_size: NA; d_call: NA; cdr3_aa: CATSRATQGRAFF; cdr3_nt: TGTGCCACCAGCAGAGCTACCCAGGGTAGAGCTTTCTTT
j_call: TRBJ2-2; v_call: TRBV5-6; clone_size: NA; d_call: NA; cdr3_aa: CASSFLPTRKNTGELFF; cdr3_nt: TGTGCCAGCAGCTTTTTGCCGACTAGGAAGAACACCGGGGAGCTGTTTTTT
j_call: TRBJ2-2; v_call: TRBV30; clone_size: NA; d_call: TRBD1; cdr3_aa: CAWSVQGAYGELFF; cdr3_nt: TGTGCCTGGAGTGTACAGGGGGCGTACGGGGAGCTGTTTTTT
j_call: TRBJ2-5; v_call: TRBV6-5; clone_size: NA; d_call: TRBD1; cdr3_aa: CASSYTGGLGETQYF; cdr3_nt: TGTGCCAGCAGTTATACAGGGGGCTTAGGGGAGACCCAGTACTTC
j_call: TRBJ2-5; v_call: TRBV2; clone_size: NA; d_call: NA; cdr3_aa: CASSYSQETQYF; cdr3_nt: TGTGCCAGCAGCTATTCCCAAGAGACCCAGTACTTC
j_call: TRBJ2-1; v_call: TRBV7-8; clone_size: NA; d_call: TRBD2; cdr3_aa: CASSSYIRSSGGVNEQFF; cdr3_nt: TGTGCCAGCAGCTCGTATATTAGATCTAGCGGGGGGGTCAATGAGCAGTTCTTC
j_call: TRBJ1-2; v_call: TRBV18; clone_size: NA; d_call: NA; cdr3_aa: CASSSPTDNYGYTF; cdr3_nt: TGTGCCAGCTCGAGCCCGACAGACAACTATGGCTACACCTTC
j_call: TRBJ2-1; v_call: TRBV11-2; clone_size: NA; d_call: NA; cdr3_aa: CASSLVPGYNEQFF; cdr3_nt: TGTGCCAGCAGCTTAGTGCCAGGTTACAATGAGCAGTTCTTC
j_call: TRBJ2-5; v_call: TRBV9; clone_size: NA; d_call: TRBD2; cdr3_aa: CASSVSGGKETQYF; cdr3_nt: TGTGCCAGCAGCGTGAGCGGGGGGAAAGAGACCCAGTACTTC
j_call: TRBJ1-2; v_call: TRBV2; clone_size: NA; d_call: NA; cdr3_aa: CASSESAYGYTF; cdr3_nt: TGTGCCAGCTCGGAGTCGGCCTATGGCTACACCTTC